This T cell receptor (beta chain) stems from a study of glioma-infiltrating T cells after dendritic cell vaccination. In the study overall: Three intradermal dendritic cell vaccine injections were given every two weeks.

Whole-study findings and limits: TCR clonality showed no direct relationship with survival. Estimated pretreatment TIL content predicted outcome after dendritic cell vaccination.

In the case of this clone: Its target is unknown.

Generated by immunoSEQ multiplex PCR, the TCRdb table keeps only in-frame clones and is missing some. The repertoire includes under 100,000 clones, roughly 84% of them detected once, and around 2.9% sits in the top ten. The CDR3 length is 14 residues. Trimming removed 3 bases from V and 4 bases from J; junction bases left unmatched: 5. Germline V CDR1 and CDR2: SGDLS, YYNGEE. The chain is built from TRBV9 and TRBJ2-3, with 7 bases identical to TRBD2. The TCR comes from a human donor with glioblastoma. This sample comprised blood, obtained before dendritic cell vaccination. The DNA for the CDR3 is TGTGCCAGCAGCGAAGCTAGCGGACCAGATACGCAGTATTTT. Translation: CASSEASGPDTQYF.